This T cell receptor (beta chain) derives from a study of PD-1 blockade in classical Hodgkin lymphoma. Turning to the study itself: Intravenous infusions of nivolumab 3 mg/kg reached patients every 2 weeks.

On this clone itself: Its antigen is unidentified.

Generated by immunoSEQ multiplex PCR, the TCRdb table keeps only in-frame clones and is missing some. This sample yields 27,000 or so clones, of which around 80% are seen a single time; less than 3% belongs to the top ten. Regarding the study as a whole: Newly diagnosed patients reportedly had lower baseline TCR diversity than healthy donors. Complete responders possessed baseline diversity comparable to newly diagnosed patients.

This CDR3 region has 19 residues. Germline values: CDR1 SGHTA, CDR2 FQGNSA. Germline trimming cut 5 bases from V and 3 bases from J; bases unmatched to any gene: 15. No patient escaped relapse after autologous stem cell transplantation, and brentuximab vedotin exposure varied. Starting with thawed PBMCs, CD4+ T cells were purified by magnetic negative selection. Best outcomes ranged across complete response, partial response and progressive disease. The chain combines TRBV7-2 with TRBJ2-3, with TRBD2 identical over 12 bases. The sequence derives from a human donor with classical Hodgkin lymphoma. The sample was CD4+ T cells from blood, taken at baseline. CDR3: CASSPRGTSGGRSTDTQYF. CDR3 nucleotide sequence: TGTGCCAGCAGCCCCCGGGGTACTAGCGGGGGGCGAAGTACAGATACGCAGTATTTT.